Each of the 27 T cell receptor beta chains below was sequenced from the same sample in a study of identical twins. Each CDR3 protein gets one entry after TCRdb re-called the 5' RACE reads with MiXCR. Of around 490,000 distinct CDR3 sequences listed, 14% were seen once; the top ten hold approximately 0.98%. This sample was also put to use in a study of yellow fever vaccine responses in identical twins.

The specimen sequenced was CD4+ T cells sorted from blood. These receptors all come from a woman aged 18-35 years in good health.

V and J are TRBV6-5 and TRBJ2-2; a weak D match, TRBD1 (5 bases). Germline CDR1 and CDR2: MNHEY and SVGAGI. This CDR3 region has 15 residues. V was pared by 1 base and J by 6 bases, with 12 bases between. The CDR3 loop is CASSYYVGAPGELFF. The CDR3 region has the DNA TGTGCCAGCAGTTACTATGTTGGGGCCCCCGGGGAGCTGTTTTTT.

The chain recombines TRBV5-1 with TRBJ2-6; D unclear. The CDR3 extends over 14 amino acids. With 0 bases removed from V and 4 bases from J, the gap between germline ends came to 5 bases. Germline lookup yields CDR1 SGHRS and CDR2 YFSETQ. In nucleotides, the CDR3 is TGCGCCAGCAGCTTGGAACACGGGGCCAACGTCCTGACTTTC. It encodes CASSLEHGANVLTF.

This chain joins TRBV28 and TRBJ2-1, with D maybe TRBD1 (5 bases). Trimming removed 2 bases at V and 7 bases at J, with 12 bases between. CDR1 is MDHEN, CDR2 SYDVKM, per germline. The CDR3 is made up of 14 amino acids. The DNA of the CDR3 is TGTGCCAGCAGTTTAATCGGACGGACAAATGAGCAGTTCTTC. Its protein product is CASSLIGRTNEQFF.

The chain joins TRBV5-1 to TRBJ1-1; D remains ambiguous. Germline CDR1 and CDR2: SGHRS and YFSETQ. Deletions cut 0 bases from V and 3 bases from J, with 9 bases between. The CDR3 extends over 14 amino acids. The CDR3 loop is CASSLDGLDTEAFF. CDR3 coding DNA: TGCGCCAGCAGCTTGGACGGGCTTGACACTGAAGCTTTCTTT.

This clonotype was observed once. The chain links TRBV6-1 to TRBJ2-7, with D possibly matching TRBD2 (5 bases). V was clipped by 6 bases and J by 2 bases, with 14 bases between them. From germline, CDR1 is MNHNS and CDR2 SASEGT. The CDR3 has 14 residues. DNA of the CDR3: TGTGCCAGCAGGGCCGGGGTAGGGACCTACGAGCAGTACTTC. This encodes CASRAGVGTYEQYF.

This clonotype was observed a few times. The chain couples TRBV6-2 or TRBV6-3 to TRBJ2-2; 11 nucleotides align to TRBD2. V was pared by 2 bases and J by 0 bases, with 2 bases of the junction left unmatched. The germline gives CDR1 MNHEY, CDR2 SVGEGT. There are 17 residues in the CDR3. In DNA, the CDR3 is TGTGCCAGCAGTTACATGGGACTAGCGGCGAACACCGGGGAGCTGTTTTTT. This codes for CASSYMGLAANTGELFF.

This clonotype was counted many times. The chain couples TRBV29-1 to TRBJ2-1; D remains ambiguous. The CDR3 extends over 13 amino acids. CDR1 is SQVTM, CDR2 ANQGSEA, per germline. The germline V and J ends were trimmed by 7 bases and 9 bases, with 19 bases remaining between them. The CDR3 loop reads CSGKSSSYGEQFF. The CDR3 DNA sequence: TGCAGCGGAAAGAGTTCCTCGTATGGTGAGCAGTTCTTC.

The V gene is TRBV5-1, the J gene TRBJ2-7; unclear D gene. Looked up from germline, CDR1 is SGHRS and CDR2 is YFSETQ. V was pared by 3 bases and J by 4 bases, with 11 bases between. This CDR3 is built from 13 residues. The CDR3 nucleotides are TGCGCCAGCAGCTACAGCGAAGGGTACGAGCAGTACTTC. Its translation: CASSYSEGYEQYF. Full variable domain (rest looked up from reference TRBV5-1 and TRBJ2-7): KAGVTQTPRYLIKTRGQQVTLSCSPISGHRSVSWYQQTPGQGLQFLFEYFSETQRNKGNFPGRFSGRQFSNSRSEMNVSTLELGDSALYLCASSYSEGYEQYFGPGTRLTVT.

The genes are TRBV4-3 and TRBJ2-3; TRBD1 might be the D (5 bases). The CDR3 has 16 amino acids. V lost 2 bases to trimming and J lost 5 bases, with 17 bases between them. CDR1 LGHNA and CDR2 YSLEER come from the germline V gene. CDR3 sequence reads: CASSQKGNLAGDTQYF. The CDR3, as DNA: TGCGCCAGCAGCCAAAAGGGGAATTTAGCCGGAGATACGCAGTATTTT.

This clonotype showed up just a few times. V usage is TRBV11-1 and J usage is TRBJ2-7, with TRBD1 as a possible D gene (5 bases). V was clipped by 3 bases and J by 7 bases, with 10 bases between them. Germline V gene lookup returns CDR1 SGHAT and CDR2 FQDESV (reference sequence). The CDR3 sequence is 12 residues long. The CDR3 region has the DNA TGTGCCAGCAGCTTGCAGGGATGGGAGCAGTACTTC. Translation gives CASSLQGWEQYF.

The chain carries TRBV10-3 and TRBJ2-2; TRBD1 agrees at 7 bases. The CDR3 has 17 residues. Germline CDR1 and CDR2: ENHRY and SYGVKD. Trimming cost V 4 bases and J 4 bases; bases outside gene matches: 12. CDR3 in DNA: TGTGCCATCAGTGGACAGGGTCGGCGTAGTGGCACCGGGGAGCTGTTTTTT. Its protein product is CAISGQGRRSGTGELFF.

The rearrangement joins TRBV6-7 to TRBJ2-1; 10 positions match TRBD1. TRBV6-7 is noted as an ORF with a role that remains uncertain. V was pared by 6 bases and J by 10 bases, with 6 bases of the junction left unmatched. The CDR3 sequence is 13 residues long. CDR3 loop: CASRGTGDSEQFF. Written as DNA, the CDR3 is TGTGCCAGCAGAGGGACAGGGGATTCAGAGCAGTTCTTC.

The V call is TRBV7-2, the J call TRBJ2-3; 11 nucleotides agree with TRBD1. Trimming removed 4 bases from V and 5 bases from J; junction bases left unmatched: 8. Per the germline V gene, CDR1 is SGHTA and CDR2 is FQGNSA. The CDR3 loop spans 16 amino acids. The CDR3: CASSSWTGGQGDTQYF. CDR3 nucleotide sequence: TGTGCCAGCAGCTCGTGGACAGGGGGCCAGGGAGATACGCAGTATTTT.

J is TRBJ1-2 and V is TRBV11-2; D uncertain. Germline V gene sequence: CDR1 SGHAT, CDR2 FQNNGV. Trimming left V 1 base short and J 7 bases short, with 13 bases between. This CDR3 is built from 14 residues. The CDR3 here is CASSLGALGLGYTF. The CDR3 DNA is TGTGCCAGCAGCTTAGGGGCCTTGGGTCTTGGCTACACCTTC.

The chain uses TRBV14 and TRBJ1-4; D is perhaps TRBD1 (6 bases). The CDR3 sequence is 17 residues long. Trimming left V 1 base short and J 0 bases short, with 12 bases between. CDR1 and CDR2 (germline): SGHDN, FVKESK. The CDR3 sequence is CASSQAWGAATNEKLFF. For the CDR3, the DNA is TGTGCCAGCAGCCAAGCATGGGGGGCCGCAACTAATGAAAAACTGTTTTTT.

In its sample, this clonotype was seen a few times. The CDR3 spells CASSLDISGTATDTQYF. The CDR3, as DNA: TGTGCCAGCAGCTTGGACATCTCCGGGACAGCCACAGATACGCAGTATTTT. The chain recombines TRBV11-2 with TRBJ2-3; 7 bases align to TRBD1. This CDR3 contains 17 residues. With 3 bases clipped from V and 2 bases from J, the junction kept 11 bases outside the gene matches. Germline V gives CDR1 SGHAT, CDR2 FQNNGV.

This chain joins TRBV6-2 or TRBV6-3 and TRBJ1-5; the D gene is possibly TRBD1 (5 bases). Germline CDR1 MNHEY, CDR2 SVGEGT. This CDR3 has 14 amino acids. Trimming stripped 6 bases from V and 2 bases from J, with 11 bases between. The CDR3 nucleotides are TGTGCCAGCAGCGGGGAAGGGGGCAATCAGCCCCAGCATTTT. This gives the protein CASSGEGGNQPQHF.

CDR3: CASSLQLGYTGELFF. As DNA, the CDR3 is TGTGCCAGCAGTTTGCAGTTGGGGTACACCGGGGAGCTGTTTTTT. J is TRBJ2-2 and V is TRBV6-2 or TRBV6-3; no firm D call. The V and J ends lost 4 bases and 3 bases respectively, with 12 bases between them. The CDR3 runs to 15 residues. Per germline, CDR1 MNHEY and CDR2 SVGEGT.

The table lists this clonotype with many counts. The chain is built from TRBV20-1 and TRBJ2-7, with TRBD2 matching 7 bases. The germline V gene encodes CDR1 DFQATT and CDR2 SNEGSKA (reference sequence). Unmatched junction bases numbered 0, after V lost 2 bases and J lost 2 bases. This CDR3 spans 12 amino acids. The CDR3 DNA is TGCAGTGCTAGACTAGCGGCCTACGAGCAGTACTTC. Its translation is CSARLAAYEQYF.

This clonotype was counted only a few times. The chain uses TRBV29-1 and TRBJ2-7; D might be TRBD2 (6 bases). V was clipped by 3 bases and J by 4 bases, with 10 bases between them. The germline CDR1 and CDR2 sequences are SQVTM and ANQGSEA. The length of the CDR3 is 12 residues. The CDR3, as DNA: TGCAGCGTTGAGGTCGGGGGTTACGAGCAGTACTTC. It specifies CSVEVGGYEQYF.

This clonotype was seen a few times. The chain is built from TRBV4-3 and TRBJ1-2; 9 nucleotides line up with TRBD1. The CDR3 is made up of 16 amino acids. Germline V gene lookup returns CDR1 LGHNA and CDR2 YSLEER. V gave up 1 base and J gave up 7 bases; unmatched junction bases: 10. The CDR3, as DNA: TGCGCCAGCAGCCAAGCAACAGGGGGCGGAGTCCCTGGCTACACCTTC. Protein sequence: CASSQATGGGVPGYTF.

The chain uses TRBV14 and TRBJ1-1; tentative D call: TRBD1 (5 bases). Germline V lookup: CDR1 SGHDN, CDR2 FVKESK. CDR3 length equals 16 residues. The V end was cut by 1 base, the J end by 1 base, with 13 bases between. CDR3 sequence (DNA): TGTGCCAGCAGCCAAGCCCGACAGCTACAGAACACTGAAGCTTTCTTT. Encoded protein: CASSQARQLQNTEAFF.

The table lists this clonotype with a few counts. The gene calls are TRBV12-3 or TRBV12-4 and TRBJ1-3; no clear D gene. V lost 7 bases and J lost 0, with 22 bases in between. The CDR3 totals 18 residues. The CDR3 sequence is CASTIGRAGLSSGNTIYF. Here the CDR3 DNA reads TGTGCCAGCACCATAGGGCGGGCAGGCTTATCCTCTGGAAACACCATATATTTT.

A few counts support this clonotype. CDR3 DNA: TGCGCCACCCGGGGTGTCTCCTACGAGCAGTACTTC. Amino acids: CATRGVSYEQYF. The chain uses TRBV10-1 and TRBJ2-7; a weak D match, TRBD2 (5 bases). The CDR3 runs to 12 residues. Germline loops: CDR1 WNHNN, CDR2 SYGVQD (reference sequence). Trimming took off 10 bases at V and 0 bases at J, with 10 bases between the two ends.

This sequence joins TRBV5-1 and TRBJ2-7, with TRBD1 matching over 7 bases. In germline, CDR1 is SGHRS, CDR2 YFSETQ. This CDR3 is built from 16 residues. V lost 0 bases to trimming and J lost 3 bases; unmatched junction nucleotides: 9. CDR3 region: CASSLEQGPNFYEQYF. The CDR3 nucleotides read TGCGCCAGCAGCTTGGAACAGGGGCCTAACTTCTACGAGCAGTACTTC.

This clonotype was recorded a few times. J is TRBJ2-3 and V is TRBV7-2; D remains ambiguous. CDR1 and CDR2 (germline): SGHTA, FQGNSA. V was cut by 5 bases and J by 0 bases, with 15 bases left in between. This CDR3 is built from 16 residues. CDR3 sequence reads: CASSPRGLPSTDTQYF. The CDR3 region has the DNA TGTGCCAGCAGCCCCCGCGGCCTACCTAGCACAGATACGCAGTATTTT.

CDR3 in DNA: TGCAGCGTTGGAGATCCCGCTGGGTTACAAACTAGCACAGATACGCAGTATTTT. Its translation: CSVGDPAGLQTSTDTQYF. The genes are TRBV29-1 and TRBJ2-3; D is uncertain. CDR1 and CDR2 (germline): SQVTM, ANQGSEA. With 4 bases removed from V and 0 bases from J, the gap between germline ends came to 23 bases. CDR3 size: 18 residues.